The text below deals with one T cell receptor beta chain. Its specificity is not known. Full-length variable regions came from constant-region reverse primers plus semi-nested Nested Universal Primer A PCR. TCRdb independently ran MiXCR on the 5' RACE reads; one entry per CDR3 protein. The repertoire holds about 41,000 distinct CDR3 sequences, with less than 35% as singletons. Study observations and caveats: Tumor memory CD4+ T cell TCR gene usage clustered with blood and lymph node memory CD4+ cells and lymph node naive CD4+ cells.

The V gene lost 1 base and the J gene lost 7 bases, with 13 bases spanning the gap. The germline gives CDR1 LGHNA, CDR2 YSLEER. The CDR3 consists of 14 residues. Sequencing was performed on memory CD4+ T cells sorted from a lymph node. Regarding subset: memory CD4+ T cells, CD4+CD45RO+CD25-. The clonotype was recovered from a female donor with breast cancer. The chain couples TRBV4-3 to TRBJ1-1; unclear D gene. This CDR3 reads CASSQVINAGEAFF. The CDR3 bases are TGCGCCAGCAGCCAAGTTATAAACGCGGGTGAAGCTTTCTTT.